These 15 T cell receptor beta chains were sequenced from one sample in a study of shared clonotypes between healthy human individuals. Terminally differentiated effector memory CD45RA+ cells were excluded from the naive CD8 cells, which were CD45RO-negative and positively selected for CCR7. Profiling relied on immunoSEQ multiplex PCR, and the TCRdb table lists in-frame clones only, not all of them. Of fewer than 800,000 clones in the sample, about 90% were seen once. Source material: naive CD8+ T cells sorted from blood. The receptors were sampled from a man between 25 and 39 years old in good health.

CDR3 DNA sequence: TGCGCCAGCAGCTTGGGACTAGCGGTTCACAATGAGCAGTTCTTC. It yields the protein CASSLGLAVHNEQFF. The chain couples TRBV5-1 to TRBJ2-1; TRBD2 matches 9 bases. Germline trimming cut 0 bases from V and 5 bases from J; bases unmatched to any gene: 3. CDR3 size: 15 residues. CDR1 SGHRS and CDR2 YFSETQ come from the germline V gene.

This chain uses TRBV19 with TRBJ2-7; 14 positions agree with TRBD2. CDR3 length: 14 amino acids. The trim removed 10 bases at V and 3 bases at J, leaving 5 bases unmatched. Germline-derived CDR1 and CDR2 are LNHDA and SQIVND (reference sequence). This chain's CDR3 is CATRLAGGVYEQYF. CDR3 DNA: TGTGCCACCAGACTAGCGGGAGGGGTCTACGAGCAGTACTTC.

This chain uses TRBV7-6 with TRBJ2-2; tentative D call: TRBD2 (5 bases). Germline V lookup: CDR1 SGHVS, CDR2 FNYEAQ. With 8 bases removed from V and 7 bases from J, the gap between germline ends came to 17 bases. There are 14 residues in the CDR3. The CDR3 loop reads CASSPGLRGGELFF. As DNA, the CDR3 is TGTGCCAGCTCACCCGGCCTACGGGGCGGGGAGCTGTTTTTT.

This clone showed up just a few times. This rearrangement joins TRBV5-1 to TRBJ2-1; D is perhaps TRBD2 (5 bases). Germline V lookup: CDR1 SGHRS, CDR2 YFSETQ. Trimming shortened V by 7 bases and J by 5 bases, and 19 bases separated the two germline ends. The CDR3 is 15 residues long. In nucleotides, the CDR3 is TGCGCCAGCGCCACCGGGAACGACGACCACAATGAGCAGTTCTTC. It specifies CASATGNDDHNEQFF. The whole variable domain, remainder taken from reference TRBV5-1 and TRBJ2-1, is KAGVTQTPRYLIKTRGQQVTLSCSPISGHRSVSWYQQTPGQGLQFLFEYFSETQRNKGNFPGRFSGRQFSNSRSEMNVSTLELGDSALYLCASATGNDDHNEQFFGPGTRLTVL.

As regards this clone: An end of the junction does not agree with germline; a read error may underlie this. V is TRBV4-1 and J is TRBJ2-7; 11 bases are a match to TRBD2. The CDR3 runs 14 residues. The germline V gene encodes CDR1 MGHRA and CDR2 YSYEKL. Here the CDR3 reads CASSQVGTSGPLLF. For the CDR3, the DNA is TGCGCCAGCAGCCAAGTTGGGACTAGCGGACCGCTACTGTTC.

This clone is a singleton in its sample. In the same sample, other DNA sequences code for this CDR3. J is TRBJ2-3 and V is TRBV10-3; D is unresolved. The CDR3 length is 14 residues. Germline lookup yields CDR1 ENHRY and CDR2 SYGVKD. V was cut by 3 bases and J by 2 bases, with 9 bases left in between. CDR3 bases: TGTGCCATCAGTGATCTGGGTTCCACAGATACGCAGTATTTT. Translated: CAISDLGSTDTQYF.

The chain recombines TRBV27 with TRBJ2-1, with D maybe TRBD2 (5 bases). Germline-derived CDR1 and CDR2 are MNHEY and SMNVEV (reference sequence). The CDR3 runs to 13 residues. The germline V and J ends were trimmed by 5 bases and 6 bases, with 11 bases remaining between them. CDR3 in DNA: TGTGCCAGCAGTCTTACTAGGCCCAATGAGCAGTTCTTC. This gives the protein CASSLTRPNEQFF.

The J gene is TRBJ2-7, the V gene TRBV5-1, with D uncertain. The V end lost 6 bases, the J end lost 3 bases, and 10 bases lay between the germline ends. The CDR3 sequence is 12 residues long. Germline-derived CDR1 and CDR2 are SGHRS and YFSETQ. CDR3 in DNA: TGCGCCAGCATGAAGGAAGACTACGAGCAGTACTTC. Translation gives CASMKEDYEQYF.

The chain is built from TRBV5-4 and TRBJ2-7; 10 nucleotides agree with TRBD2. Germline V gene sequence: CDR1 SGHNT, CDR2 YYREEE (reference sequence). This CDR3 region has 15 residues. V was clipped by 4 bases and J by 3 bases; unmatched bases: 7. The CDR3 DNA sequence: TGTGCCAGCAGCGCCATACTAGCGGGAAGCTACGAGCAGTACTTC. Amino acid sequence: CASSAILAGSYEQYF.

This sequence joins TRBV29-1 and TRBJ2-1; D could derive from TRBD1 or TRBD2 (5 bases each). V lost 7 bases and J lost 4, with 14 bases in between. This CDR3 comprises 13 residues. Germline CDR1 and CDR2: SQVTM and ANQGSEA. This CDR3 reads CSESGGLYNEQFF. As DNA, the CDR3 is TGCAGCGAATCTGGGGGTCTGTACAATGAGCAGTTCTTC.

V usage is TRBV10-3 and J usage is TRBJ1-3; D is possibly TRBD1 (5 bases). Trimming shortened V by 8 bases and J by 10 bases, and 27 bases separated the two germline ends. Per the germline V gene, CDR1 is ENHRY and CDR2 is SYGVKD. The CDR3 length is 16 residues. Here the CDR3 reads CAISDPRAGGFGTIYF. DNA for the CDR3: TGTGCCATCTCTGACCCCCGGGCCGGGGGGTTTGGGACCATATATTTT.

This clone was observed many times. The chain uses TRBV6-1 and TRBJ2-3; possible D gene TRBD2, 6 bases. The V end lost 2 bases, the J end lost 4 bases, and 13 bases lay between the germline ends. This CDR3 is 15 amino acids long. The germline gives CDR1 MNHNS, CDR2 SASEGT. CDR3 DNA: TGTGCCAGCAGTGAAAACGGGGGTGGCCCAGATACGCAGTATTTT. Its protein product is CASSENGGGPDTQYF.

The gene calls are TRBV6-1 and TRBJ2-7; D remains unclear. Germline lookup yields CDR1 MNHNS and CDR2 SASEGT. This CDR3 comprises 15 residues. Trimming removed 3 bases at V and 3 bases at J, with 15 bases between. The CDR3 protein is CASSDLTEAIYEQYF. The CDR3 DNA reads TGTGCCAGCAGTGATCTGACTGAAGCTATCTACGAGCAGTACTTC.

As to this clone: Other nucleotide sequences from this sample produce the same CDR3. V usage is TRBV27 and J usage is TRBJ2-1, with 13 bases lining up with TRBD2. Germline-derived CDR1 and CDR2 are MNHEY and SMNVEV (reference sequence). The CDR3 length is 15 residues. Trimming at V came to 5 bases and at J to 6 bases, leaving 4 bases not matched to a gene. This chain's CDR3 is CASSPGLAGLNEQFF. In nucleotides, the CDR3 is TGTGCCAGCAGTCCGGGACTAGCGGGGCTCAATGAGCAGTTCTTC.

The J gene is TRBJ2-3, the V gene TRBV19; a weak D match, TRBD2 (5 bases). V was shortened by 5 bases and J by 1 base, with 13 bases between the two germline ends. Germline V gene lookup returns CDR1 LNHDA and CDR2 SQIVND (reference sequence). This CDR3 has 15 amino acids. The CDR3 sequence: CASSLASGGTDTQYF. In DNA form, the CDR3 reads TGTGCCAGTAGTCTCGCCAGCGGAGGCACAGATACGCAGTATTTT.